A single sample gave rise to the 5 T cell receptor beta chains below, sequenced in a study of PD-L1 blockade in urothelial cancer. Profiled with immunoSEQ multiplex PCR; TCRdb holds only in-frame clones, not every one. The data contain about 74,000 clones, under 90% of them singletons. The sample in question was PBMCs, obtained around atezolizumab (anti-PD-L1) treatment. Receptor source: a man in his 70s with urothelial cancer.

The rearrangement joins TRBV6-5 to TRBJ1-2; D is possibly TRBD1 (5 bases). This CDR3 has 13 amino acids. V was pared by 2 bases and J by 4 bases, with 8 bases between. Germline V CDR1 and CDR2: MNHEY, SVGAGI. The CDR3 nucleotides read TGTGCCAGCAGTTACACAGGCGGCTATGGCTACACCTTC. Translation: CASSYTGGYGYTF.

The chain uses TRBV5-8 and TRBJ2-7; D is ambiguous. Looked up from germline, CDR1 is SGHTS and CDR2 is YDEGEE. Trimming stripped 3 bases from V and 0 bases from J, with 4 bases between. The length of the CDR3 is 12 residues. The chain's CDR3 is CASSWSSYEQYF. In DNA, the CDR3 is TGTGCCAGCAGCTGGAGCTCCTACGAGCAGTACTTC.

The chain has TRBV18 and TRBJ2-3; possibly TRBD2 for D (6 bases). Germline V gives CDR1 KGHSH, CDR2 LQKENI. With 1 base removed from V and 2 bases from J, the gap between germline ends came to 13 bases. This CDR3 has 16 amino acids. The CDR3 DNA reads TGTGCCAGCTCACCACGTTTAGCGGAGACCACAGATACGCAGTATTTT. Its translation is CASSPRLAETTDTQYF.

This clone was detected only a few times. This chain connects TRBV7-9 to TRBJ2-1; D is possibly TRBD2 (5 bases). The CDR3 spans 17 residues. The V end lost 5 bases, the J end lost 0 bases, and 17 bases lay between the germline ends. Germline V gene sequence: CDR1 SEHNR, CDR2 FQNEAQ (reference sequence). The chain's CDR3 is CASSPLGSASSYNEQFF. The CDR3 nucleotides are TGTGCCAGCAGCCCTCTGGGGAGCGCAAGCTCCTACAATGAGCAGTTCTTC.

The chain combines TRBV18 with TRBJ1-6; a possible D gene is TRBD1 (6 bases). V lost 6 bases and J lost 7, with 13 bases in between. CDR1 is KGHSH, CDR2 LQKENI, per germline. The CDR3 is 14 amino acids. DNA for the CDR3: TGTGCCAGCTCCCCCCGACAGGAGAATTCACCCCTCCACTTT. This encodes CASSPRQENSPLHF.